The rows below give T cell receptor beta chains drawn from one sample of a study of blood T cell repertoires in COVID-19. Sequencing was performed with immunoSEQ multiplex PCR; in TCRdb, only in-frame clones are kept and a portion is missing. In the table there are roughly 67,000 clones, 65% to 90% of which are singletons. The source material was peripheral blood. The receptors derive from a woman aged 55-70 years with acute or convalescent COVID-19. The CDR3 runs from the conserved cysteine through the conserved F or W. D genes are given only for firm matches. Size values are once, few and many counts, or a class for expanded clones, and some rows have none.

D gene	clone size	J gene	V gene	CDR3 protein	CDR3 DNA
TRBD1	NA	TRBJ1-1	TRBV5-1	CASSPDRVTEAFF	TGCGCCAGCAGCCCGGACAGGGTCACTGAAGCTTTCTTT
NA	NA	TRBJ1-2	TRBV7-9	CASSLSGNLYGYTF	TGTGCCAGCAGCTTATCAGGGAATCTCTATGGCTACACCTTC
NA	NA	TRBJ1-6	TRBV5-1	CASSPDGNNSPLHF	TGCGCCAGCAGCCCGGACGGGAATAATTCACCCCTCCACTTT
NA	NA	TRBJ1-6	TRBV18	CASSPLDSYNSPLHF	TGTGCCAGCTCACCGTTGGACAGCTATAATTCACCCCTCCACTTT
TRBD1	NA	TRBJ1-5	TRBV19	CASTHTAGTGGNQPQHF	TGTGCCAGTACCCACACCGCCGGGACAGGGGGCAATCAGCCCCAGCATTTT
TRBD1	NA	TRBJ1-1	TRBV5-4	CASSLGGQANTEAFF	TGTGCCAGCAGCTTGGGAGGACAGGCGAACACTGAAGCTTTCTTT
NA	NA	TRBJ1-1	TRBV7-8	CASSLDRVNTEAFF	TGTGCCAGCAGCTTAGACAGGGTGAACACTGAAGCTTTCTTT
NA	many	TRBJ2-1	TRBV11-2	CASSSDMFGWFF	TGTGCCAGCAGCTCCGACATGTTTGGTTGGTTCTTC
TRBD1	NA	TRBJ1-2	TRBV27	CASSFGQGLGYTF	TGTGCCAGCAGTTTCGGACAGGGCCTAGGCTACACCTTC
TRBD1	NA	TRBJ2-1	TRBV5-6	CASSRTGSSLGDEQFF	TGTGCCAGCAGCCGGACAGGGTCCAGCTTGGGGGATGAGCAGTTCTTC
NA	once	TRBJ1-5	TRBV6-1	CASSEEGDQPQHF	TGTGCCAGCAGTGAAGAAGGGGATCAGCCCCAGCATTTT
NA	few	TRBJ2-5	TRBV2	CASSDGAGETQYF	TGTGCCAGCAGTGACGGCGCCGGGGAGACCCAGTACTTC
NA	few	TRBJ1-1	TRBV5-6	CASSLASDYTEAFF	TGTGCCAGCAGCTTGGCGTCAGACTACACTGAAGCTTTCTTT
TRBD1	once	TRBJ2-1	TRBV7-6	CASSLARGQGYNEQFF	TGTGCCAGCAGCTTAGCGAGGGGACAGGGTTACAATGAGCAGTTCTTC
NA	NA	TRBJ1-2	TRBV19	CASSTIQGGYTF	TGTGCCAGTAGCACAATACAGGGTGGCTACACCTTC
NA	NA	TRBJ1-1	TRBV24-1	CATSSGPIPEAFF	TGTGCCACCAGTAGCGGGCCAATCCCTGAAGCTTTCTTT
NA	NA	TRBJ1-5	TRBV2	CASSALQSNQPQHF	TGTGCCAGCAGTGCGTTACAGAGCAATCAGCCCCAGCATTTT
TRBD1	few	TRBJ1-1	TRBV5-6	CASSTPGQGANTEAFF	TGTGCCAGCAGCACTCCGGGACAGGGCGCGAACACTGAAGCTTTCTTT
NA	NA	TRBJ1-1	TRBV7-3	CASSLGIPNTEAFF	TGTGCCAGCAGCCTCGGGATTCCTAACACTGAAGCTTTCTTT
NA	NA	TRBJ2-7	TRBV19	CASKGPNSYEQYF	TGTGCCAGTAAGGGGCCCAACTCCTACGAGCAGTACTTC
NA	NA	TRBJ2-7	TRBV12-3/TRBV12-4	CASSWQNYEQYF	TGTGCCAGCAGTTGGCAGAACTACGAGCAGTACTTC
NA	NA	TRBJ1-1	TRBV6-5	CASTQVNLNTEAFF	TGTGCCAGCACCCAGGTGAATCTGAACACTGAAGCTTTCTTT
NA	NA	TRBJ1-6	TRBV6-6	CASTGGDNSPLHF	TGTGCCAGCACGGGAGGGGATAATTCACCCCTCCACTTT
NA	NA	TRBJ1-2	TRBV25-1	CASSAPGAVGGYTF	TGTGCCAGCAGTGCCCCAGGGGCTGTAGGTGGCTACACCTTC
NA	NA	TRBJ1-4	TRBV6-5	CASSPTGGGEKLFF	TGTGCCAGCAGTCCGACGGGGGGAGGTGAAAAACTGTTTTTT
NA	NA	TRBJ2-1	TRBV4-2	CASSQAGQTDNEQFF	TGTGCCAGCAGCCAGGCTGGACAGACCGACAATGAGCAGTTCTTC
NA	NA	TRBJ1-1	TRBV6-6	CASSYRGAGATEAFF	TGTGCCAGCAGTTACCGGGGGGCGGGGGCCACTGAAGCTTTCTTT
TRBD1	NA	TRBJ2-7	TRBV18	CASSPGTGARGEQYF	TGTGCCAGCTCACCAGGGACAGGGGCACGGGGCGAGCAGTACTTC
TRBD1	NA	TRBJ1-5	TRBV12-5	CASGGRTGGKPLGQPQHF	TGTGCTAGTGGCGGGAGGACAGGGGGAAAACCACTGGGTCAGCCCCAGCATTTT
NA	NA	TRBJ1-4	TRBV19	CASATTTNEKLFF	TGTGCCAGCGCAACTACAACTAATGAAAAACTGTTTTTT
NA	NA	TRBJ1-1	TRBV7-2	CASSLTDLNTEAFF	TGTGCCAGCAGCCTTACAGACCTGAACACTGAAGCTTTCTTT
NA	NA	TRBJ1-6	TRBV5-1	CASSLDLGGSPLHF	TGCGCCAGCAGCTTGGACCTAGGGGGATCACCCCTCCACTTT
TRBD1	NA	TRBJ2-7	TRBV5-4	CASSSTGSSYEQYF	TGTGCCAGCAGCTCGACAGGGTCTTCCTACGAGCAGTACTTC
NA	NA	TRBJ1-1	TRBV3-1/TRBV3-2	CASSLYMNTEAFF	TGTGCCAGCAGCCTATATATGAACACTGAAGCTTTCTTT
TRBD1	NA	TRBJ1-6	TRBV7-8	CASSPLIRTGQSPLHF	TGTGCCAGCAGCCCCCTAATACGGACAGGGCAATCACCCCTCCACTTT
TRBD1	NA	TRBJ1-2	TRBV19	CASSLPGQGAVWTF	TGTGCCAGTAGTCTACCGGGACAGGGGGCTGTATGGACCTTC
NA	NA	TRBJ1-2	TRBV5-5	CASSLYETSDYGYTF	TGTGCCAGCAGCTTGTACGAGACATCAGACTATGGCTACACCTTC
NA	NA	TRBJ1-6	TRBV5-1	CASSLGQNNSPLHF	TGCGCCAGCAGCTTGGGCCAGAATAATTCACCCCTCCACTTT
TRBD2	NA	TRBJ2-1	TRBV5-4	CASSRLAGGQTYNEQFF	TGTGCCAGCAGTCGACTAGCGGGGGGGCAAACCTACAATGAGCAGTTCTTC
TRBD1	once	TRBJ1-1	TRBV18	CASSPHPLRTGTEAFF	TGTGCCAGCTCACCGCACCCCCTAAGGACAGGCACTGAAGCTTTCTTT
NA	NA	TRBJ2-1	TRBV6-2/TRBV6-3	CASSFLEAYNEQFF	TGTGCCAGCAGTTTTCTCGAGGCTTACAATGAGCAGTTCTTC
TRBD1	NA	TRBJ1-1	TRBV19	CASSIGTGQGRPEAFF	TGTGCCAGTAGTATAGGGACAGGACAGGGGAGGCCTGAAGCTTTCTTT
TRBD2	once	TRBJ2-5	TRBV10-3	CATETSGGAGGAETQYF	TGTGCCACCGAGACTAGCGGGGGGGCCGGAGGTGCCGAGACCCAGTACTTC
TRBD1	NA	TRBJ1-5	TRBV19	CASTLTGVGNQPQHF	TGTGCCAGTACCCTTACAGGGGTGGGCAATCAGCCCCAGCATTTT